These 9 T cell receptor beta chains were sequenced from one sample in a study of blood T cell repertoires in COVID-19. Repertoires were generated with immunoSEQ multiplex PCR, while TCRdb's copy carries only in-frame clones and drops some. The data show 110,000 to 150,000 clones, with approximately 90% seen just once and just over 3% held by the top ten. Material for sequencing was peripheral blood. The receptors here all came from a woman aged 55-69 years with active COVID-19.

This clone has a single count. V is TRBV4-3 and J is TRBJ1-4; 7 nucleotides agree with TRBD1. The J segment lost 5 bases and the V segment lost 6 bases, leaving 12 bases of the junction unmatched. CDR1 and CDR2 from the germline V gene are LGHNA and YSLEER. The CDR3 is 16 amino acids. CDR3 DNA sequence: TGCGCCAGCAGTCACCTTCTACAGGGGATAAATGAAAAACTGTTTTTT. Translating gives CASSHLLQGINEKLFF.

The chain joins TRBV28 to TRBJ1-1; possibly TRBD1 for D (6 bases). The V gene's germline CDR1 is MDHEN and CDR2 SYDVKM. The V end was cut by 3 bases, the J end by 3 bases, with 14 bases between. This CDR3 spans 15 amino acids. CDR3 amino acids: CASSFSGTWYTEAFF. The DNA of the CDR3 is TGTGCCAGCAGTTTTAGCGGGACATGGTACACTGAAGCTTTCTTT.

The V call is TRBV5-1, the J call TRBJ2-7, with D tentatively TRBD2 (5 bases). This CDR3 has 16 amino acids. Germline assignment: CDR1 SGHRS and CDR2 YFSETQ. Trimming left V 1 base short and J 0 bases short, with 14 bases between. CDR3 protein: CASSLSTGGYSYEQYF. CDR3 DNA sequence: TGCGCCAGCAGCTTGTCAACGGGCGGGTACTCCTACGAGCAGTACTTC.

The CDR3 DNA reads as TGCAGCGTCCTCCACAACACAGGGGAGGCTAATGAAAAACTGTTTTTT. Amino acids: CSVLHNTGEANEKLFF. V gene TRBV29-1 combines with J gene TRBJ1-4, with 7 bases that match TRBD1. This CDR3 region has 16 residues. In germline, CDR1 is SQVTM, CDR2 ANQGSEA. Trimming removed 6 bases from V and 3 bases from J; junction bases left unmatched: 13.

The genes are TRBV18 and TRBJ1-3; D is unclear. The V gene lost 4 bases and the J gene lost 0 bases, with 7 bases spanning the gap. Looked up from germline, CDR1 is KGHSH and CDR2 is LQKENI. The CDR3 is 14 amino acids. CDR3 bases: TGTGCCAGCTCACGGGCAAGCTCTGGAAACACCATATATTTT. Translated: CASSRASSGNTIYF. The full variable domain, completed using reference TRBV18 and TRBJ1-3, is NAGVMQNPRHLVRRRGQEARLRCSPMKGHSHVYWYRQLPEEGLKFMVYLQKENIIDESGMPKERFSAEFPKEGPSILRIQQVVRGDSAAYFCASSRASSGNTIYFGEGSWLTVV.

The rearrangement uses TRBV4-1 and TRBJ2-5, with 10 positions matching TRBD1. CDR3 length: 17 residues. CDR1 is MGHRA, CDR2 YSYEKL, per germline. V dropped 0 bases and J dropped 5; count of bases not matched to a gene: 9. The chain's CDR3 is CASSQDRDRGPGETQYF. The CDR3 DNA sequence: TGCGCCAGCAGCCAAGATCGGGACAGGGGTCCAGGGGAGACCCAGTACTTC.

This clone has a single count. The chain links TRBV11-3 to TRBJ2-7; D is perhaps TRBD2 (5 bases). In germline, CDR1 is SGHNT, CDR2 YENEEA. This CDR3 comprises 16 residues. V lost 5 bases, J lost 0 bases, and 17 bases lay in between. CDR3 loop: CASSPEGGISSYEQYF. The CDR3 DNA sequence: TGTGCCAGCAGCCCGGAAGGAGGTATAAGCTCCTACGAGCAGTACTTC.

The CDR3 loop reads CAISESPGQGTEAFF. The DNA of the CDR3 is TGTGCCATCAGTGAGTCTCCGGGACAGGGCACTGAAGCTTTCTTT. This chain connects TRBV10-3 to TRBJ1-1; 9 bases fit TRBD1. There are 15 residues in the CDR3. Unmatched junction bases numbered 3, after V lost 0 bases and J lost 4 bases. Germline CDR1 reads ENHRY; CDR2 reads SYGVKD.

The V and J genes are TRBV28 and TRBJ2-7; TRBD1 agrees at 9 bases. This CDR3 is built from 16 residues. Per germline, CDR1 MDHEN and CDR2 SYDVKM. Germline trimming cut 4 bases from V and 4 bases from J; bases unmatched to any gene: 11. The chain's CDR3 is CASSSKPGQGSYEQYF. The DNA of the CDR3 is TGTGCCAGCAGTTCCAAACCGGGACAGGGTTCTTACGAGCAGTACTTC.